Listed below are T cell receptor beta chains from one sample, sequenced in a study of T cells in placental villitis. TCRdb's copy holds only in-frame clones and misses some; the assay was immunoSEQ multiplex PCR. This repertoire shows some 2,000 clones, around 82% found once; its top ten account for 10% to 11%. Sequencing used placental tissue containing maternal and fetal cells. These receptors originate from a human patient with villitis of unknown etiology; the placental T cells may come from both mother and fetus. Both conserved end residues are part of each CDR3. D genes are given only for firm matches. The size entry is marked missing in some rows and otherwise reads once, few, many or a size class.

V gene	J gene	D gene	clone size	CDR3 DNA	CDR3 protein
TRBV5-5	TRBJ2-3	.	.	TGTGCCAGCAGCTTGGGGGTCGATAGCACAGATACGCAGTATTTT	CASSLGVDSTDTQYF
TRBV4-3	TRBJ2-3	.	.	TGCGCCAGCAGCCAAACGACAGCCGTTAACACAGATATGCAGTATTTT	CASSQTTAVNTDMQYF
TRBV7-2	TRBJ2-1	TRBD2	.	TGTGCCAGCAGCCTACTTCCCCTAGCGGGAGCCACCAATGGTGAGCAGTTCTTC	CASSLLPLAGATNGEQFF
TRBV12-3/TRBV12-4	TRBJ1-2	.	.	TGTGCCAGCAGTTTAGGGATCGCCTATGGCTACACCTTC	CASSLGIAYGYTF
TRBV1	TRBJ2-6	.	few	TGCACCAGCAGCGTGAGATGTGCACAAAGTCGGGCCAATGTCCTGACTTTC	CTSSVRCAQSRANVLTF
TRBV2	TRBJ1-3	.	.	TGTGCCAGCAGTGAAAACGGAAACTCTGGAAACACCATATATTTT	CASSENGNSGNTIYF
TRBV4-1	TRBJ1-5	.	.	TGCGCCAGCAGCCAATCAGGGGTTCTCAATCAGCCCCAGCATTTT	CASSQSGVLNQPQHF
TRBV27	TRBJ2-2	.	.	TGTGCCAGCAGTTTAGAGTGGGATGTCCGGGAGCTGTTTTTT	CASSLEWDVRELFF
TRBV24-1	TRBJ2-2	.	.	TGTGCCACCAGTTACACCGGGGAGCTGTTTTTT	CATSYTGELFF
TRBV7-6	TRBJ1-2	TRBD1	.	TGTGCCAGCAGCCGACAGGGTACCTATGGCTACACCTTC	CASSRQGTYGYTF
TRBV30	TRBJ1-2	TRBD1	large	TGTGCCTGGAGTGACGGGACAGGAGATGGCTACACCTTC	CAWSDGTGDGYTF
TRBV10-3	TRBJ2-7	.	.	TGTGCCATCAAACCTCAATCGACGGACTACGAGCAGTACTTC	CAIKPQSTDYEQYF
TRBV24-1	TRBJ1-5	TRBD1	.	TGTGCCACCAGTGATGCCACAGGGGAAGCGCAGCCCCAGCATTTT	CATSDATGEAQPQHF
TRBV28	TRBJ1-4	.	.	TGTGCCAGCAGCCGGGCCACAGACAATGAAAAACTGTTTTTT	CASSRATDNEKLFF
TRBV24-1	TRBJ1-5	TRBD1	.	TGTGCCACCAACATACAACAGGGGAATCAGCCCCAGCATTTT	CATNIQQGNQPQHF
TRBV2	TRBJ2-7	.	few	TGTGCCAGCCATCCTTTGACTCGAGCCTACGAGCAGTACTTC	CASHPLTRAYEQYF
TRBV7-9	TRBJ1-1	.	.	TGTGCCAGCAGCTTGGGATCGAACACTGAAGCTTTCTTT	CASSLGSNTEAFF
TRBV24-1	TRBJ1-1	TRBD1	.	TGTGCCACCAGTGCCGCAGGGGGCACTGAAGCTTTCTTT	CATSAAGGTEAFF
TRBV15	TRBJ2-7	.	.	TGTGCCACCAGCAGAGATCGGGCCCGAGCCTACGAGCAGTACTTC	CATSRDRARAYEQYF
TRBV28	TRBJ2-7	.	few	TGTGCCAGCAGTCCGTTGGGGGCCCCCTACGAGCAGTACTTC	CASSPLGAPYEQYF
TRBV18	TRBJ1-2	.	.	TGTGCCAGCTCCCGGCAGGGCGATGGCTACACCTTC	CASSRQGDGYTF
TRBV28	TRBJ1-5	.	.	TGTGCCAGCAGTTTCAGGGCCTTCAATCAGCCCCAGCATTTT	CASSFRAFNQPQHF
TRBV9	TRBJ1-1	.	.	TGTGCCAGCAGCGTAGAAGCGAACACTGAAGCTTTCTTT	CASSVEANTEAFF
TRBV5-1	TRBJ1-4	.	.	TGCGCCAGCAGCTTTACCGGGACAAAGTCTGAAAAACTGTTTTTT	CASSFTGTKSEKLFF
TRBV5-4	TRBJ1-6	TRBD1	.	TGTGCCAGCAGCTCGTTGGGGACAGCAAATTCACCCCTCCACTTT	CASSSLGTANSPLHF
TRBV7-2	TRBJ1-5	.	.	TGTGCCAGCAGCCCTTCACAGGGATATAGCAATCAGCCCCAGCATTTT	CASSPSQGYSNQPQHF
TRBV19	TRBJ2-7	.	.	TGTGCCAGTAGTGCCGACTTGTTTAGTTACGAGCAGTACTTC	CASSADLFSYEQYF
TRBV5-1	TRBJ2-6	.	.	TGCGCCAGCAGCTTGGACCAGGGGCGAGGGGCCAACGTCCTGACTTTC	CASSLDQGRGANVLTF
TRBV5-4	TRBJ2-1	.	.	TGTGCCAGCAGCTTGGGAGGGGGAGGGCCGTCCAATGAGCAGTTCTTC	CASSLGGGGPSNEQFF
TRBV4-3	TRBJ2-1	TRBD2	.	TGCGCCAGCAGCCAAGTTACTAGCGGTTACAATGAGCAGTTCTTC	CASSQVTSGYNEQFF
TRBV5-8	TRBJ2-7	.	.	TGTGCCAGCAGCTTGCCGGGACAAGGTTTTTACTGGCAGTACTTC	CASSLPGQGFYWQYF
TRBV11-2	TRBJ2-1	.	few	TGTGCCAGCAGCGAGTACAATGAGCAGTTCTTC	CASSEYNEQFF
TRBV6-5	TRBJ2-3	TRBD2	.	TGTGCCAGCAGTTCCGGGACTAGGGCCCCAGGTACGCAGTATTTT	CASSSGTRAPGTQYF
TRBV2	TRBJ1-1	.	.	TGTGCCAGCAGTGAATTTAAGGAAGCTTTCTTT	CASSEFKEAFF
TRBV6-5	TRBJ1-1	.	once	TGTGCCAGCAGTTACGCCTTTGACACTGAAGCTTTCTTT	CASSYAFDTEAFF
TRBV9	TRBJ1-2	.	.	TGTGCCAGCAGCGTAGGGCAGGTACGAAACTATGGCTACACCTTC	CASSVGQVRNYGYTF
TRBV4-1	TRBJ2-5	TRBD1	.	TGCGCCAGCAGCCAAGATGCAGGGGGCGTCTCGTACCAAGAGACCCAGTACTTC	CASSQDAGGVSYQETQYF
TRBV6-5	TRBJ2-1	TRBD2	.	TGTGCCAGCAGTTCGAGCGGGGCGAGCTCCTACAATGAGCAGTTCTTC	CASSSSGASSYNEQFF
TRBV28	TRBJ1-2	TRBD1	.	TGTGCCAGCAGTCCAGGACAGGCGAGGAACTATGGCTACACCTTC	CASSPGQARNYGYTF
TRBV19	TRBJ1-1	TRBD1	.	TGTGCCAGTATACAGGGGCCTGAAGCTTTCTTT	CASIQGPEAFF
TRBV28	TRBJ2-1	.	.	TGTGCCAGTGCCCAGGAGGGCGATGAGCAGTTCTTC	CASAQEGDEQFF
TRBV7-9	TRBJ1-3	.	.	TGTGCCAGCAGCTTACAGGGTGGAAACACCATATATTTT	CASSLQGGNTIYF
TRBV14	TRBJ2-4	.	.	TGTGCCAGCAGCCAAGATTCGTGGAGTGGAGGAGCCAAAAACATTCAGTACTTC	CASSQDSWSGGAKNIQYF
TRBV28	TRBJ2-7	.	large	TGTGCCAGCAGTTTATGGGCAGGTTCCTACGAGCAGTACTTC	CASSLWAGSYEQYF
TRBV24-1	TRBJ2-2	TRBD1	.	TGTGCCACTTCGACAGGGACGACCGGGGAGCTGTTTTTT	CATSTGTTGELFF
TRBV4-2	TRBJ2-7	.	.	TGTGCCAGCAGTTTCGACGACAGGAGCTACGAGCAGTACTTC	CASSFDDRSYEQYF
TRBV7-2	TRBJ2-2	.	.	TGTGCCAGCAGCTTAAGTTTGGGGTCTCCCGGGGAGCTGTTTTTT	CASSLSLGSPGELFF
TRBV28	TRBJ1-2	.	.	TGTGCCAGCTCAATCCTAGTGGGGGGGGATGGCTACACCTTC	CASSILVGGDGYTF
TRBV7-2	TRBJ2-7	.	.	TGTGCCAGCAGCCCCGGGACCATCTCCTACGAGCAGTACTTC	CASSPGTISYEQYF
TRBV7-3	TRBJ2-2	.	.	TGTGCCAGCAGCTCAGAGGCCGGGGAGCTGTTTTTT	CASSSEAGELFF
TRBV6-5	TRBJ2-7	TRBD1	.	TGTGCCAGCAACAGGGACAGGGGAAGGTACGAGCAGTACTTC	CASNRDRGRYEQYF
TRBV6-4	TRBJ2-3	.	.	TGTGCCAGCAGTGACTCGGGGGAGGCAGATACGCAGTATTTT	CASSDSGEADTQYF
TRBV2	TRBJ2-3	.	.	TGTGCCAGCAGTGAGACCCGAGGCACAGATACGCAGTATTTT	CASSETRGTDTQYF
TRBV4-1	TRBJ1-1	.	once	TGCGCCAGCAGCCAAGGGGAGGGCCGGGGAGCTTTCTTT	CASSQGEGRGAFF
TRBV19	TRBJ1-1	TRBD1	.	TGTGCCAGTAGCCAGACGGACAGGGGTGAAGCTTTCTTT	CASSQTDRGEAFF
TRBV12-3/TRBV12-4	TRBJ1-2	TRBD1	once	TGTGCCAGCAGCCGACAGGGGTATGGCTACACCTTC	CASSRQGYGYTF
TRBV4-1	TRBJ1-1	.	.	TGCGCCAGCCGTAGCGGGTCCACTGAAGCTTTCTTT	CASRSGSTEAFF
TRBV12-5	TRBJ2-2	.	.	TGTGCTAGTGGGGCCGCGGTCTTCGCCGGGGAGCTGTTTTTT	CASGAAVFAGELFF
TRBV6-5	TRBJ2-1	.	.	TGTGCCAGCAGTCGGACAACCGGGGGCCATGAGCAGTTCTTC	CASSRTTGGHEQFF
TRBV3-1/TRBV3-2	TRBJ2-5	.	.	TGTGCCAGCAGGAGGACCCGGGAGACCCAGTACTTC	CASRRTRETQYF